This passage covers 3 T cell receptor beta chains from one sample sequenced in a study of T cells in Graves' hyperthyroidism and ophthalmopathy. Researchers amplified the TCR beta CDR3 regions from RNA transcripts. The HTBI primer set served for first-round RT-PCR of the TCR CDR3. TCRdb fed the multiplex PCR reads into MiXCR, producing one record per CDR3 protein. The sample has fewer than 400,000 distinct CDR3 sequences; 20% to 25% are singletons. The source material was blood. The source of these receptors is a man between 45 and 60 years old with Graves' hyperthyroidism.

At least ten counts were recorded for this clonotype. This chain links TRBV6-1 with TRBJ2-5; D remains ambiguous. The germline V and J ends were trimmed by 5 bases and 0 bases, with 10 bases remaining between them. The CDR3 length is 14 residues. The germline gives CDR1 MNHNS, CDR2 SASEGT. The CDR3 sequence: CASSYAAHQETQYF. The CDR3 DNA reads as TGTGCCAGCAGTTACGCGGCCCACCAAGAGACCCAGTACTTC.

This clonotype was recorded many times. The gene calls are TRBV7-2 and TRBJ2-5; maybe TRBD2 (6 bases). Trimming stripped 5 bases from V and 5 bases from J, with 18 bases between. The CDR3 spans 15 residues. Germline lookup yields CDR1 SGHTA and CDR2 FQGNSA. CDR3 loop: CASSPLAAGLETQYF. The DNA of the CDR3 is TGTGCCAGCAGCCCCCTCGCGGCGGGATTGGAGACCCAGTACTTC.

The table lists this clonotype with many counts. The chain recombines TRBV6-1 with TRBJ2-5; D is ambiguous. This CDR3 has 13 amino acids. Germline V CDR1 and CDR2: MNHNS, SASEGT. Trimming removed 8 bases at V and 0 bases at J, with 10 bases between. The CDR3, as DNA: TGTGCCAGCGCGCTCGCGTACCAAGAGACCCAGTACTTC. Protein: CASALAYQETQYF.